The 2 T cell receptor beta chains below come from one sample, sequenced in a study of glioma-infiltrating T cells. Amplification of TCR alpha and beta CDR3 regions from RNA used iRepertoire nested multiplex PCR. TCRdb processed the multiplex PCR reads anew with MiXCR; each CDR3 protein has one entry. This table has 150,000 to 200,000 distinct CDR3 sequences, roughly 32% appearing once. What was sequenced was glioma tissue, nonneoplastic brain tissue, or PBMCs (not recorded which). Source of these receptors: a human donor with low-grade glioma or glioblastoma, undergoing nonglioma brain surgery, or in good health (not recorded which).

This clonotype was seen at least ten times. CDR3 in DNA: TGTGCCAGCAACGCCAGGGGGGTCCCAGATACGCAGTATTTT. Amino acids: CASNARGVPDTQYF. The rearrangement uses TRBV27 and TRBJ2-3; a weak D match, TRBD1 (7 bases). Germline loops: CDR1 MNHEY, CDR2 SMNVEV (reference sequence). The germline V and J ends were trimmed by 7 bases and 4 bases, with 15 bases remaining between them. The CDR3 has 14 amino acids.

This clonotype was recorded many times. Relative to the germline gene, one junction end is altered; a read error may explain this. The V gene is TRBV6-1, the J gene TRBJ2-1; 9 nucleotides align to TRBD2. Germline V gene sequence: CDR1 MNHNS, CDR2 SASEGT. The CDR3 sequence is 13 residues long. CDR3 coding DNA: TGTGCCAGCAGTCAAGCGGGAGGTCTTGAGCAGTTCTTC. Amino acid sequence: CASSQAGGLEQFF.